The TCR beta chain described here comes from a study of T cell clonotyping in hematopoietic cell transplantation (dated by TCRdb to the early 2020s). Regarding the complete study: A total of about 140 blood samples were gathered in the study from approximately 32 consecutive transplant recipients along with their related donors. Recruitment of patients was conducted between 2015 and 2017, and follow-up was continued until late 2020 or death. What the study reported, not specific to this receptor: Broader posttransplant TCR repertoire diversity was predicted by donor and pretransplant recipient Inverse Simpson Index values. Sample size was limited, and cells were not sorted, so CD4 and CD8 repertoire contributions could not be separated. Recipient repertoires showed only a small fraction of overlap with donor repertoires, and over 97% appeared de novo at the given depth. After transplant, TCR diversity in recipients dropped, and pathologically expanded clonotypes increased progressively from day 30 to day 180.

This clone was seen just once. Its antigen has not been determined. There are no base qualities to consult, and no much larger clone falls within one base. CDR3 length: 14 amino acids, cysteine to phenylalanine. Only the CDR3 DNA is retained, 42 bases long and in frame from the first base. From a lookup of the germline V gene, CDR1 and CDR2 are SGHNT and YENEEA. Trimming at the junction amounts to 3 bases on V and 8 bases on J, and the germline ends lie 11 bases apart. The sample's time point label is to be understood as: 30 days after allo-HCT. Blood samples were obtained from recipients approximately 28 days before transplant and at days 30, 100 and 180 after transplant. Nuclei Lysis Solution was used to extract genomic DNA from fresh or cryopreserved unfractionated peripheral blood mononuclear cells. The immunoSEQ assay, a bias-controlled multiplex PCR using V- and J-specific primers, was used to amplify TCR beta CDR3 regions from genomic DNA. A second PCR step added a proprietary barcode and Illumina adapter sequences to the CDR3 amplicons. CDR3 libraries were sequenced on an Illumina MiSeq instrument. The authors processed their data as follows. Export and quality control were handled in immunoSEQ Analyzer 3.0, while downstream analyses relied on R Bioconductor and Immunarch. Only productive rearrangements in the normalized downsampled data set went into calculating the repertoire metrics. In the normalized cohort, a clonotype counted as pathologically expanded if the clonotype was larger than 5 templates. Repertoire diversity was measured with the Inverse Simpson Index. CMV-specificity analyses were carried out on the non-normalized data set to capture all clonotypes. TCRdb retrieved this table from immuneACCESS and kept in-frame rearrangements only. Not all clones are present; in checked studies, unresolved V genes account for under half, and no reason is known for the remainder. V and J calls and clone size are as listed in that table; D and trimming were resolved from the DNA. The sample records thousands of clones, about 98% of which are singletons. The top ten clonotypes cover just under 0.65% of the sample.

The chain links TRBV11-3 with TRBJ1-6, with the D gene call left open. The clonotype originates from a male patient in his sixties or seventies who had an allogeneic stem cell transplant from a related donor, so the T cells may come from the graft donor. Some clones in this sample may be carry-over from other donors' samples. The sequencing here drew on PBMCs, taken 30 days after allogeneic stem cell transplant. Here is the DNA: TGTGCCAGCAGCTTGGAAGCAAGCTATTCACCCCTCCACTTT. This encodes CASSLEASYSPLHF. The CDR3 plus the reference TRBV11-3 and TRBJ1-6 genes for the other parts give the full variable domain: EAGVVQSPRYKIIEKKQPVAFWCNPISGHNTLYWYLQNLGQGPELLIRYENEEAVDDSQLPKDRFSAERLKGVDSTLKIQPAELGDSAVYLCASSLEASYSPLHFGNGTRLTVT.